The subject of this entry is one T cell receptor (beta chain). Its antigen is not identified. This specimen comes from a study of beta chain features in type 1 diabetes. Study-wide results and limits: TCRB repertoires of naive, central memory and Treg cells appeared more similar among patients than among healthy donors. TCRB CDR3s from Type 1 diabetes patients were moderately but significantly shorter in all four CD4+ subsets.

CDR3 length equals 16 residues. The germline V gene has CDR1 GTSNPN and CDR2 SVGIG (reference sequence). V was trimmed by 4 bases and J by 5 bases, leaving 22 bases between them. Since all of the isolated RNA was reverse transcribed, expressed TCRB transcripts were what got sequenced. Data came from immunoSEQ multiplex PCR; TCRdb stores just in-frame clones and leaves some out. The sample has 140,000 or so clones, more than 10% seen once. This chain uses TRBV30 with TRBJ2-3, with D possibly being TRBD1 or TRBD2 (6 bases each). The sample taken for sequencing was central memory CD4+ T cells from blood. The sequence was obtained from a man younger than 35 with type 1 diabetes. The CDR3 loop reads CAWKLSGARGEDTQYF. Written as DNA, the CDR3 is TGTGCCTGGAAGTTGTCGGGGGCGCGGGGTGAAGATACGCAGTATTTT.